The 14 T cell receptor beta chains given below trace back to one sample, sequenced in a study of spatial heterogeneity in lung cancer (dated by TCRdb to about 2019). The time point label of this sample denotes: sample taken at primary tumor resection. Without any cell sorting, TCR sequencing was performed on whole RNA extracted either from tumor and nontumor lung tissue or from cryopreserved PBMC samples. Libraries were made using 5' RACE. Sequenced on a NextSeq 500. TCRdb trimmed the raw reads at Q25, called clones with MiXCR and kept productive beta chains. Rows with a matching CDR3 protein are joined into one entry that keeps the most common DNA and genes. The sample contains approximately 39,000 distinct CDR3 sequences, under 7% of them found a single time. The top ten hold 11% of the sample. The sequencing used PBMCs, collected at surgery. These receptors all stem from a male donor with early-stage non-small cell lung cancer.

This clonotype was recorded a few times. V is TRBV7-2 and J is TRBJ2-1; TRBD1 matches 12 bases. The length of the CDR3 is 14 residues. The J segment lost 8 bases and the V segment lost 8 bases, leaving 7 bases of the junction unmatched. Per germline, CDR1 SGHTA and CDR2 FQGNSA. The CDR3 DNA follows: TGTGCCAGCTCTGGGACAGGGGGCTTGTATGAGCAGTTCTTC. Its protein is CASSGTGGLYEQFF.

In this sample, this clonotype turned up many times. The chain joins TRBV6-2 or TRBV6-3 to TRBJ2-1; 7 bases are a match to TRBD1. Germline loops: CDR1 MNHEY, CDR2 SVGEGT. The ends lost 11 bases at V and 6 bases at J; junction bases unmatched: 7. This CDR3 spans 12 amino acids. CDR3 DNA: TGTGCCGCCTGGACAGGAAGCAATGAGCAGTTCTTC. Its protein product is CAAWTGSNEQFF.

In this sample, this clonotype turned up many times. The V call is TRBV7-2, the J call TRBJ1-5, with a possible D match to TRBD1 (5 bases). CDR3 length: 15 amino acids. Germline loops: CDR1 SGHTA, CDR2 FQGNSA. Trimming removed 4 bases from V and 1 base from J, with 11 bases in between. The CDR3 DNA follows: TGTGCCAGCAGCTCCGTACGGGGGAGCAATCAGCCCCAGCATTTT. It is translated as CASSSVRGSNQPQHF.

This clonotype was detected many times. The chain is built from TRBV5-6 and TRBJ2-7; D is unresolved. The V end lost 6 bases, the J end lost 3 bases, and 19 bases lay between the germline ends. Germline V CDR1 and CDR2: SGHDT, YYEEEE. The CDR3 sequence is 15 residues long. The CDR3 sequence: CASTYSPIPDYEQYF. The CDR3 DNA reads as TGTGCCAGCACCTATTCCCCCATCCCGGACTACGAGCAGTACTTC.

On this clonotype itself: With a much larger clone just one base away, this may be a read error. V is TRBV6-2 or TRBV6-3 and J is TRBJ2-3, with D perhaps matching TRBD1 (6 bases). The V and J ends lost 6 bases and 3 bases respectively, with 10 bases between them. There are 13 residues in the CDR3. Per the germline V gene, CDR1 is MNHEY and CDR2 is SVGEGT. The DNA of the CDR3 is TGTGCCAGCAGAGGGGGTTCTACAGATACGCAGTATTTT. Protein: CASRGGSTDTQYF.

The table lists this clonotype with many counts. The genes are TRBV15 and TRBJ2-2, with TRBD1 as a possible D gene (6 bases). The V and J ends lost 0 bases and 0 bases respectively, with 8 bases between them. There are 16 residues in the CDR3. Germline lookup yields CDR1 LNHNV and CDR2 YYDKDF (reference sequence). DNA for the CDR3: TGTGCCACCAGCAGAGATAGACAGGCGAACACCGGGGAGCTGTTTTTT. Its translation: CATSRDRQANTGELFF.

Many counts were recorded for this clonotype. The J gene is TRBJ1-5, the V gene TRBV25-1; weak D call: TRBD1 (5 bases). This CDR3 has 15 amino acids. V was trimmed by 4 bases and J by 2 bases, leaving 12 bases between them. Germline V CDR1 and CDR2: MGHDK, SYGVNS. The CDR3: CASSGQQKGNQPQHF. For the CDR3, the DNA is TGTGCCAGCAGTGGACAGCAGAAGGGCAATCAGCCCCAGCATTTT. Looking up the rest from reference TRBV25-1 and TRBJ1-5 gives the full variable domain: EADIYQTPRYLVIGTGKKITLECSQTMGHDKMYWYQQDPGMELHLIHYSYGVNSTEKGDLSSESTVSRIRTEHFPLTLESARPSHTSQYLCASSGQQKGNQPQHFGDGTRLSIL.

V usage is TRBV7-2 and J usage is TRBJ1-1, with a tentative D call TRBD1 (6 bases). CDR1 and CDR2 (germline): SGHTA, FQGNSA. V lost 5 bases, J lost 4 bases, and 14 bases lay in between. This CDR3 region has 14 residues. CDR3 loop: CASSVQGLGTEAFF. CDR3 nucleotides: TGTGCCAGCAGCGTACAGGGCTTGGGCACTGAAGCTTTCTTT.

This clonotype was seen many times. The chain couples TRBV20-1 to TRBJ2-1; D not resolved. Between the trimmed V and J ends, which lost 3 bases and 10 bases, there was a span of 16 bases. The CDR3 length is 13 residues. The germline gives CDR1 DFQATT, CDR2 SNEGSKA (reference sequence). The DNA of the CDR3 is TGCAGTGCTAGGTCGAACCTCCTGACCGAGCAGTTCTTC. Encoded protein: CSARSNLLTEQFF.

This clonotype was seen repeatedly, ten times or more. This CDR3 reads CASSFQYSGNTIYF. As DNA, the CDR3 is TGTGCCAGCAGCTTTCAATACTCTGGAAACACCATATATTTT. The rearrangement links TRBV7-2 to TRBJ1-3, with D hard to call. The germline CDR1 and CDR2 sequences are SGHTA and FQGNSA. V was cut by 3 bases and J by 0 bases, with 6 bases left in between. This CDR3 has 14 residues. Together with reference TRBV7-2 and TRBJ1-3, the CDR3 gives the full variable domain: GAGVSQSPSNKVTEKGKDVELRCDPISGHTALYWYRQSLGQGLEFLIYFQGNSAPDKSGLPSDRFSAERTGGSVSTLTIQRTQQEDSAVYLCASSFQYSGNTIYFGEGSWLTVV.

This clonotype was recorded many times. The rearrangement uses TRBV7-9 and TRBJ2-1, with D tentatively TRBD2 (7 bases). The V gene's germline CDR1 is SEHNR and CDR2 FQNEAQ (reference sequence). This CDR3 is built from 15 residues. The V end lost 1 base, the J end lost 6 bases, and 13 bases lay between the germline ends. In nucleotides, the CDR3 is TGTGCCAGCAGCTTAGAGGGGGACTATAGCAATGAGCAGTTCTTC. It specifies CASSLEGDYSNEQFF.

This chain links TRBV30 with TRBJ1-6, with D uncertain. The ends were cut back, 0 bases at V and 19 bases at J, with 16 bases in the middle. The CDR3 has 12 amino acids. CDR1 and CDR2 (germline): GTSNPN, SVGIG (reference sequence). This chain's CDR3 is CAWSVDSGIIHF. CDR3 coding DNA: TGTGCCTGGAGTGTAGATTCGGGAATAATACACTTT. Full variable domain (outside the CDR3, taken from reference TRBV30 and TRBJ1-6): SQTIHQWPATLVQPVGSPLSLECTVEGTSNPNLYWYRQAAGRGLQLLFYSVGIGQISSEVPQNLSASRPQDRQFILSSKKLLLSDSGFYLCAWSVDSGIIHFGNGTRLTVT.

This chain links TRBV20-1 with TRBJ2-2, with D perhaps TRBD2 (7 bases). The CDR3 totals 16 residues. The germline V and J ends were trimmed by 0 bases and 7 bases, with 18 bases remaining between them. Germline assignment: CDR1 DFQATT and CDR2 SNEGSKA (reference sequence). CDR3 residues: CSARDGGGGGIGELFF. The CDR3 bases are TGCAGTGCTAGAGATGGAGGGGGGGGAGGGATCGGGGAGCTGTTTTTT.

This clonotype was seen only a few times. This clone may be a read error of a much larger clone one base away. The chain links TRBV12-3 or TRBV12-4 to TRBJ2-7; TRBD1 or TRBD2 may be the D gene (5 bases each). The V gene lost 6 bases and the J gene lost 6 bases, with 21 bases spanning the gap. The length of the CDR3 is 15 residues. The CDR3 region is CASSPNGDALCEQYF. CDR3 sequence (DNA): TGTGCCAGCAGCCCTAACGGGGACGCACTCTGCGAGCAGTACTTC.